The T cell receptor (beta chain) described here comes from a study of beta chain features in type 1 diabetes (dated by TCRdb to 2016 to 2019). For context, the study as a whole: Mean age, gender distribution, total cell number and subset yield did not differ between patients and healthy donors. A total of around 100 million sorted cells were examined across all samples, and RNA yield correlated strongly with the number of cells per subset. The study compared TCRB repertoires of sorted circulating CD4+ T cell subsets between recently diagnosed type 1 diabetes patients and matched healthy donors. Whereas all 30 or so donors provided naive and central memory subsets, regulatory and stem cell-like memory subsets were isolated from just 8 patients and roughly 8 healthy donors. Paper-wide results and their limitations: Type 1 diabetes patients showed a moderate but significant shortening of TCRB CDR3 length in all four CD4+ subsets. Naive, central memory and regulatory TCRB repertoires appeared to be more similar among patients than among healthy donors. Fewer insertions and more nucleotide deletions at VDJ recombination sites were observed in patients with type 1 diabetes, implying thymic rearrangement abnormalities. Shorter templates might be favored by PCR, yet because patient and control samples were amplified and corrected together, any such skew would affect both groups equally. Because cDNA was sequenced instead of genomic DNA, activated cells with high expression could be over-represented, although the groups did not differ in activation or CD3 levels. Because the HLA sub-analyses included only small numbers of individuals, any influence of HLA type on TCRB rearrangement was left unresolved.

Each donor gave one peripheral blood draw, averaging roughly 120 mL, which was collected into heparinised tubes. A BD FACSAria II was used to sort naive, central memory, regulatory and stem cell-like memory CD4+ T cells with a panel that included CD45RO, CCR7, CD25, CD127, CD95 and CD27. A purity above 98% was achieved for all sorted populations. PBMCs were isolated right away by Lymphoprep density gradient centrifugation and were stained directly, without culture. So that batch effects would be minimized, each experiment stained and sorted samples in pairs, pairing one healthy donor with one patient. V sheds 1 base and J sheds 4 bases, leaving 14 bases between their ends. The CDR3 sequence holds 15 residues, the cysteine and phenylalanine included. The kept DNA is CDR3 alone, 45 bases in frame from the first base. From the germline V gene (reference sequence), CDR1 is GTSNPN and CDR2 is SVGIG. To note about this clone: Its antigen specificity is not known. No quality values exist for individual bases; no much larger clone is one base distant.

All of the isolated RNA was reverse transcribed with the High Capacity cDNA Reverse Transcription Kit, so expressed TCRB transcripts were sequenced. Deep immunoSEQ sequencing was performed on naive, central memory and regulatory T cell samples, with an average of roughly 3.6 million total reads per sample. Sorted cells were lysed in RLT buffer and RNA was extracted with DNase-treated RNeasy Micro or Mini kits, depending on cell number. Each cell subset was processed separately to prevent cross-contamination, with patient and healthy donor samples processed together. The immunoSEQ multiplex PCR was used to amplify TCRB sequences from cDNA, generating 87-bp fragments that spanned the CDR3 region. The amplicons were sequenced using the Illumina HiSeq platform. The authors processed their data as follows. PCR bias was computationally corrected using synthetic template baselines, reads within Hamming distance 2 were collapsed, and singletons that could not be merged were discarded. Reads were aligned against IMGT so that V, D and J genes, CDR3 length and insertions or deletions at six rearrangement sites could be assigned. Within each subset, clonotype counts were normalized to sorted cell number, after which true diversity and Gini coefficients were computed with the tcR R package. The overlap coefficient, calculated on TCRB nucleotide sequences, was used to quantify repertoire sharing. As stored in TCRdb, this immuneACCESS dataset retains in-frame rearrangements with V and J assigned. A fraction of the clones does not appear; measured against another copy, unresolved V genes explain less than half of the discrepancy, and the remainder lacks a known reason. V and J calls and clone size follow that table, whereas D and trimming were derived from the DNA. This sample gives 100,000 to 150,000 clones in total; about 16% of them show up just once. The ten largest clones capture over 2% of the sample.

The sequencing sample was made of central memory CD4+ T cells from blood. This TCR derives from a man aged 25-45 years with type 1 diabetes. The V gene is TRBV30 and the J gene is TRBJ1-5; possibly the D gene is TRBD1, per 6 matching bases. The CDR3 in this case is CAWSGGQAQNQPQHF. Read as DNA, the sequence is TGTGCCTGGAGTGGGGGGCAGGCCCAAAATCAGCCCCAGCATTTT.